This entry lists 18 T cell receptor beta chains sequenced from one sample in a study of beta chain features in type 1 diabetes. Isolated RNA was reverse transcribed in full, so expressed TCRB transcripts were sequenced. Sequencing used immunoSEQ multiplex PCR; TCRdb keeps in-frame clones, though not all of them. Of fewer than 650,000 clones listed, around a sixth are singletons. Sequenced: naive CD4+ T cells from blood. Receptors originate from a young man in good health.

The chain has TRBV7-6 and TRBJ2-7; 12 positions agree with TRBD2. The CDR3 runs 17 residues. Germline V gene sequence: CDR1 SGHVS, CDR2 FNYEAQ. The trim removed 4 bases at V and 3 bases at J, leaving 10 bases unmatched. The CDR3 DNA reads as TGTGCCAGCAGCTCAAACCGATCTAGCGGGGGGGACTACGAGCAGTACTTC. Amino acid sequence: CASSSNRSSGGDYEQYF.

This clone has just a few counts. V gene TRBV10-3 combines with J gene TRBJ1-2; TRBD1 matches at 9 bases. V lost 3 bases to trimming and J lost 2 bases; unmatched junction nucleotides: 1. This CDR3 has 14 residues. Germline CDR1 ENHRY, CDR2 SYGVKD. The CDR3 is CAISEGTGNYGYTF. The CDR3 nucleotides read TGTGCCATCAGTGAAGGGACAGGGAACTATGGCTACACCTTC.

This clone was seen a few times. The chain recombines TRBV10-3 with TRBJ1-1; 9 bases are shared with TRBD1. CDR1 and CDR2 from the germline V gene are ENHRY and SYGVKD. After removal of 6 bases from V and 5 bases from J, the junction contained 7 bases not matched to a gene. The CDR3 has 14 residues. CDR3 residues: CAIRGTGSWTEAFF. CDR3 nucleotides: TGTGCCATCAGAGGGACAGGGTCTTGGACTGAAGCTTTCTTT.

This clone was seen only a few times. The gene calls are TRBV7-9 and TRBJ1-2, with D perhaps matching TRBD1 (6 bases). The V end lost 4 bases, the J end lost 6 bases, and 15 bases lay between the germline ends. Looked up from germline, CDR1 is SEHNR and CDR2 is FQNEAQ (reference sequence). The CDR3 runs 14 residues. CDR3 in DNA: TGTGCCAGCAGCTCCCGGACAGAGAGGCATGGCTACACCTTC. Its translation is CASSSRTERHGYTF.

The J gene is TRBJ2-7, the V gene TRBV20-1; D remains unclear. Germline V gives CDR1 DFQATT, CDR2 SNEGSKA (reference sequence). The CDR3 contains 9 residues. Trimming pared 7 bases from V and 9 bases from J, leaving 10 bases between. CDR3 coding DNA: TGCAGTGTCCTGGGTCCGCAGTACTTC. It is translated as CSVLGPQYF.

The table lists this clone with a few counts. The chain recombines TRBV14 with TRBJ1-5; the D gene is possibly TRBD1 (5 bases). CDR3 length: 14 residues. CDR1 is SGHDN and CDR2 is FVKESK in the germline V gene. Trimming shortened V by 1 base and J by 11 bases, and 15 bases separated the two germline ends. CDR3 sequence (DNA): TGTGCCAGCAGCCAAGGGGGACGGCGATCTTCCCAGCATTTT. Translating it yields CASSQGGRRSSQHF.

Comments on this clone: Other nucleotide sequences from this sample produce the same CDR3. V gene TRBV19 combines with J gene TRBJ1-2, with D unresolved. Per germline, CDR1 LNHDA and CDR2 SQIVND (reference sequence). Trimming shortened V by 3 bases and J by 4 bases, and 9 bases separated the two germline ends. The CDR3 runs 13 residues. The CDR3 loop is CASSIDGRYGYTF. The CDR3 DNA follows: TGTGCCAGTAGTATTGACGGTCGCTATGGCTACACCTTC.

This clone showed up just a few times. This chain uses TRBV5-1 with TRBJ2-7; the D gene is possibly TRBD1 (7 bases). Germline V gene data show CDR1 as SGHRS and CDR2 as YFSETQ. The CDR3 has 15 amino acids. Deletions cut 0 bases from V and 2 bases from J, with 12 bases between. The CDR3 protein is CASSLVAGTAYEQYF. In DNA, the CDR3 is TGCGCCAGCAGCTTGGTGGCGGGGACAGCCTACGAGCAGTACTTC.

The chain joins TRBV19 to TRBJ2-2; D is perhaps TRBD2 (5 bases). The CDR3 consists of 13 residues. The germline V gene encodes CDR1 LNHDA and CDR2 SQIVND (reference sequence). Trimming removed 5 bases at V and 2 bases at J, with 6 bases between. This CDR3 reads CASSASNTGELFF. CDR3 nucleotide sequence: TGTGCCAGTAGTGCTAGCAACACCGGGGAGCTGTTTTTT. The entire variable domain, with the rest obtained from reference TRBV19 and TRBJ2-2, is as follows: DGGITQSPKYLFRKEGQNVTLSCEQNLNHDAMYWYRQDPGQGLRLIYYSQIVNDFQKGDIAEGYSVSREKKESFPLTVTSAQKNPTAFYLCASSASNTGELFFGEGSRLTVL.

This clone has a handful of counts. The V and J genes are TRBV5-4 and TRBJ2-7; D possibly uses TRBD1 or TRBD2 (5 bases each). CDR3 size: 16 residues. The germline gives CDR1 SGHNT, CDR2 YYREEE (reference sequence). With 4 bases removed from V and 3 bases from J, the gap between germline ends came to 20 bases. The CDR3 DNA sequence: TGTGCCAGCAGCCGAGACCTACAGGTGGCGGGCTACGAGCAGTACTTC. Translating it yields CASSRDLQVAGYEQYF. Based on the CDR3 plus reference TRBV5-4 and TRBJ2-7, the full variable domain is ETGVTQSPTHLIKTRGQQVTLRCSSQSGHNTVSWYQQALGQGPQFIFQYYREEENGRGNFPPRFSGLQFPNYSSELNVNALELDDSALYLCASSRDLQVAGYEQYFGPGTRLTVT.

The table lists this clone with a few counts. The gene calls are TRBV7-9 and TRBJ2-7; 7 nucleotides align to TRBD2. The germline CDR1 and CDR2 sequences are SEHNR and FQNEAQ (reference sequence). The CDR3 covers 15 residues. V was clipped by 5 bases and J by 1 base; unmatched bases: 8. CDR3 residues: CASSRAGVRSYEQYF. DNA for the CDR3: TGTGCCAGCAGCCGGGCGGGGGTAAGGTCCTACGAGCAGTACTTC.

This clone came up a few times. The CDR3 is CATSRRDFTGELFF. For the CDR3, the DNA is TGTGCCACCAGCAGGCGGGACTTCACCGGGGAGCTGTTTTTT. The gene calls are TRBV15 and TRBJ2-2; perhaps TRBD2 as D (6 bases). Germline CDR1 is LNHNV and CDR2 is YYDKDF (reference sequence). Between the trimmed V and J ends, which lost 3 bases and 4 bases, there was a span of 9 bases. The CDR3 sequence is 14 residues long.

This clone was observed a few times. The rearrangement uses TRBV30 and TRBJ1-5, with D possibly matching TRBD1 (5 bases). The CDR3 covers 13 residues. From germline, CDR1 is GTSNPN and CDR2 SVGIG (reference sequence). The V gene lost 1 base and the J gene lost 3 bases, with 7 bases spanning the gap. CDR3: CAWSGGNNQPQHF. In DNA, the CDR3 is TGTGCCTGGAGTGGGGGCAACAATCAGCCCCAGCATTTT. Full variable domain (missing parts from reference TRBV30 and TRBJ1-5): SQTIHQWPATLVQPVGSPLSLECTVEGTSNPNLYWYRQAAGRGLQLLFYSVGIGQISSEVPQNLSASRPQDRQFILSSKKLLLSDSGFYLCAWSGGNNQPQHFGDGTRLSIL.

V gene TRBV5-6 combines with J gene TRBJ2-2; D ambiguous. V lost 5 bases to trimming and J lost 4 bases, with 15 bases between them. The CDR3 runs to 15 residues. Germline CDR1 SGHDT, CDR2 YYEEEE. Written as DNA, the CDR3 is TGTGCCAGCAGTTCCCGGGTCCTATTCACCGGGGAGCTGTTTTTT. It encodes CASSSRVLFTGELFF.

V is TRBV29-1 and J is TRBJ2-7, with 9 bases lining up with TRBD1. From germline, CDR1 is SQVTM and CDR2 ANQGSEA. The CDR3 contains 15 residues. Trimming cost V 5 bases and J 5 bases; bases outside gene matches: 13. The CDR3 here is CSVRARGQGPHEQYF. In DNA form, the CDR3 reads TGCAGCGTTAGAGCGCGGGGACAGGGTCCCCACGAGCAGTACTTC.

J is TRBJ2-3 and V is TRBV9, with a possible D match to TRBD1 (5 bases). This CDR3 has 14 residues. Trimming stripped 3 bases from V and 6 bases from J, with 14 bases between. Germline V gene data show CDR1 as SGDLS and CDR2 as YYNGEE. The DNA of the CDR3 is TGTGCCAGCAGCGAGGGCTCCAAGGGGGATACGCAGTATTTT. It translates to CASSEGSKGDTQYF. Variable domain in full (rest from reference TRBV9 and TRBJ2-3): DSGVTQTPKHLITATGQRVTLRCSPRSGDLSVYWYQQSLDQGLQFLIQYYNGEERAKGNILERFSAQQFPDLHSELNLSSLELGDSALYFCASSEGSKGDTQYFGPGTRLTVL.

This sequence joins TRBV21-1 and TRBJ1-2. TRBV21-1 is flagged as a pseudogene. This CDR3 has 16 residues. In DNA, the CDR3 is TGTGCCAGCAGCAAAGTTGGGGGGGAACGTCATGATGGCTACACCTTC. As protein: CASSKVGGERHDGYTF.

This clone was picked up a small number of times. CDR3 DNA sequence: TGCAGCGTTGCAGCATCCCAGAACACCGGGGAGCTGTTTTTT. Translating it yields CSVAASQNTGELFF. This chain links TRBV29-1 with TRBJ2-2; D gene uncertain. V lost 4 bases to trimming and J lost 1 base, with 10 bases between them. The CDR3 runs to 14 residues. The germline V gene has CDR1 SQVTM and CDR2 ANQGSEA.